This TCR beta chain was observed in a study of cytomegalovirus exposure and HLA in healthy donors. Findings of the study overall: A later look showed TCR association rates differing by HLA locus, highest for DRB1 and lowest for HLA-C. In a later analysis, HLA-associated beta chains showed higher expansion and lower generation probabilities than comparable chains.

Everyone who donated was a healthy bone marrow donor. Concerning this clone: What it recognizes is unknown.

PCR primers comprised 60 Vbeta and 13 Jbeta primers. Clones were read by immunoSEQ multiplex PCR, and TCRdb kept only the in-frame ones, dropping some. The sample carries approximately 190,000 clones, about 70% recorded once. The germline V and J ends were trimmed by 7 bases and 7 bases, with 16 bases remaining between them. Looked up from germline, CDR1 is ENHRY and CDR2 is SYGVKD. CDR3 length equals 14 residues. This clonotype originated in a middle-aged man in good health and CMV-seropositive. The sample comprised PBMCs. The gene calls are TRBV10-3 and TRBJ2-2, with a possible D match to TRBD1 (7 bases). CDR3 protein: CAIMVQGGGGELFF. The CDR3 DNA is TGTGCCATCATGGTCCAGGGGGGTGGCGGGGAGCTGTTTTTT.